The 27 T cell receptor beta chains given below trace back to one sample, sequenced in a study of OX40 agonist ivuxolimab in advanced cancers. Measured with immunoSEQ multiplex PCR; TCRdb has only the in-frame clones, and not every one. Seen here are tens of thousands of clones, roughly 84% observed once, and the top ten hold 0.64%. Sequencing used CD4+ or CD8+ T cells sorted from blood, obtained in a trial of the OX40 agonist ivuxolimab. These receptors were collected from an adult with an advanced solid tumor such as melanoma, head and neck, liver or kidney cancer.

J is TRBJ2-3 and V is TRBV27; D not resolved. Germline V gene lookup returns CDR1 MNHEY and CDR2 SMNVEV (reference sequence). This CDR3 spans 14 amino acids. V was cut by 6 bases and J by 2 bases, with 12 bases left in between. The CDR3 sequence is CASRELWATDTQYF. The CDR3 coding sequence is TGTGCCAGCAGAGAGCTATGGGCCACAGATACGCAGTATTTT.

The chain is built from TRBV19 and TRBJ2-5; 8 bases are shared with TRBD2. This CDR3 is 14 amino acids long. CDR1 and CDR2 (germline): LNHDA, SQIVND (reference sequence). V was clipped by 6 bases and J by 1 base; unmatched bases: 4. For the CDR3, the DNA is TGTGCCAGTAGCCCGGGGGGGGTCCAAGAGACCCAGTACTTC. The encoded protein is CASSPGGVQETQYF.

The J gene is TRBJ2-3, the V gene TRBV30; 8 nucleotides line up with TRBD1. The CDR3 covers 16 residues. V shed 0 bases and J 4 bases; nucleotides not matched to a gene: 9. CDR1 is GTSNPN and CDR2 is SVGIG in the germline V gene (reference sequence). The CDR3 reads CAWSVWFRGPADTQYF. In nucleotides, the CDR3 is TGTGCCTGGAGTGTTTGGTTCAGGGGGCCGGCAGATACGCAGTATTTT.

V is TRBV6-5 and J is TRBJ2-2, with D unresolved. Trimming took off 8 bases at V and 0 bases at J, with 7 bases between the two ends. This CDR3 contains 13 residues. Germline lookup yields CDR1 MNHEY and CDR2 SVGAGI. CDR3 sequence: CASVRSNTGELFF. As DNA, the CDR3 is TGTGCCAGCGTTCGGTCGAACACCGGGGAGCTGTTTTTT.

CDR3 sequence reads: CASSSQGALGEQYF. The DNA of the CDR3 is TGCGCCAGCAGCTCGCAGGGGGCGCTGGGCGAGCAGTACTTC. The chain uses TRBV5-1 and TRBJ2-7, with 8 bases aligning to TRBD1. The CDR3 totals 14 residues. V lost 3 bases and J lost 6; bases outside the gene matches: 8. The germline CDR1 and CDR2 sequences are SGHRS and YFSETQ.

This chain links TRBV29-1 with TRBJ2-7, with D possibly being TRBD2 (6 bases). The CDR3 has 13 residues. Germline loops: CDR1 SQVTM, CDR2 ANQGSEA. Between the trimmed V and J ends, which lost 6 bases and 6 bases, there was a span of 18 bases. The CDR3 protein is CSVATPRLVEQYF. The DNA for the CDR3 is TGCAGCGTCGCCACCCCCAGACTAGTCGAGCAGTACTTC.

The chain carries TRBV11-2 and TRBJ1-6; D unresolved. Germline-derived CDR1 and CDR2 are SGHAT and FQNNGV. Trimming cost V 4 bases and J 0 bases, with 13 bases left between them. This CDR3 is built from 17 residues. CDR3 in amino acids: CASSSSRSSSYNSPLHF. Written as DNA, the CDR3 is TGTGCCAGCAGCTCGTCCCGATCGAGCTCCTATAATTCACCCCTCCACTTT.

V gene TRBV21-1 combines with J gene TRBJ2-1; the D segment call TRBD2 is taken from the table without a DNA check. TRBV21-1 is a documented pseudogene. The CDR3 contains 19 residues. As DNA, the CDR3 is TGTGCCAGCAGCTACTACTTCCTCAGCGACGAAAGCTCCTACAATGAGCAGTTCTTC. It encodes CASSYYFLSDESSYNEQFF.

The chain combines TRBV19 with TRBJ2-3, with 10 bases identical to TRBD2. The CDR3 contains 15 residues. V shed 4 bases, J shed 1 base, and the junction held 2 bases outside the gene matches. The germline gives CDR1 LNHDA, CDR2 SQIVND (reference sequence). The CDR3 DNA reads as TGTGCCAGTAGTACTAGCGGGAGTGGCACAGATACGCAGTATTTT. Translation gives CASSTSGSGTDTQYF.

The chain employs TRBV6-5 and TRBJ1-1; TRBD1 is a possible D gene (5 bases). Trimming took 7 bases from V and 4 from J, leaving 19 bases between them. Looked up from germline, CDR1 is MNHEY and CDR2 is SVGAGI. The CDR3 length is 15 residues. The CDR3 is CASIVSGQGGTEAFF. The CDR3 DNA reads TGTGCCAGCATTGTGAGCGGGCAGGGTGGCACTGAAGCTTTCTTT.

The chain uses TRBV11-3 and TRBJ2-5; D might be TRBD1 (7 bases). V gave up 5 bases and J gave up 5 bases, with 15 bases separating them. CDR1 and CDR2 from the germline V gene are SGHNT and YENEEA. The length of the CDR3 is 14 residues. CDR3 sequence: CASSQQTGRETQYF. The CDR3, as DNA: TGTGCCAGCAGCCAACAGACAGGGAGGGAGACCCAGTACTTC.

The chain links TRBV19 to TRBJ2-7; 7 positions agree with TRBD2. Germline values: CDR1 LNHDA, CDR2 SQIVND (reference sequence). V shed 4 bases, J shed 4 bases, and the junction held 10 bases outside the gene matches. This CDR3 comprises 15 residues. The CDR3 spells CASSRAVGGQYEQYF. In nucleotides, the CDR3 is TGTGCCAGTAGTAGGGCCGTGGGAGGGCAGTACGAGCAGTACTTC.

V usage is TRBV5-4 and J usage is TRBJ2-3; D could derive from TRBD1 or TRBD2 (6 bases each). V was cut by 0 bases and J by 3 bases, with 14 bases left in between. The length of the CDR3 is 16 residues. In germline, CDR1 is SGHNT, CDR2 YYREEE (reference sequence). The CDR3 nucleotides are TGTGCCAGCAGCTTGGGAGCAAGGGGGGCAACAGATACGCAGTATTTT. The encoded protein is CASSLGARGATDTQYF.

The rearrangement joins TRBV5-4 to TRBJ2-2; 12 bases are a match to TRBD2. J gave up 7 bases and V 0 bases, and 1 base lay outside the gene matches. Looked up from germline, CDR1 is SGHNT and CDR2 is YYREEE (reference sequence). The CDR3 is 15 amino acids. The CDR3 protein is CASSLGLAGVGELFF. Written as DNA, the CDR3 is TGTGCCAGCAGCTTGGGACTAGCGGGAGTCGGGGAGCTGTTTTTT.

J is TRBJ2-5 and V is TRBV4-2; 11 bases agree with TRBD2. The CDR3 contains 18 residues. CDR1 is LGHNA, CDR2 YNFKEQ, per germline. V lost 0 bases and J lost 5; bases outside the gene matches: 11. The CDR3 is CASSQDGASGRSWETQYF. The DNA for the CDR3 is TGTGCCAGCAGCCAAGATGGGGCTAGCGGGAGGTCTTGGGAGACCCAGTACTTC.

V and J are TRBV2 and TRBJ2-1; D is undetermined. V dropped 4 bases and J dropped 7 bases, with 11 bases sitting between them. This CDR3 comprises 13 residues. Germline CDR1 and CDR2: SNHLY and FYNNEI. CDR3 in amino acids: CASSGLVLNEQFF. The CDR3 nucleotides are TGTGCCAGCAGTGGGCTGGTCTTAAATGAGCAGTTCTTC.

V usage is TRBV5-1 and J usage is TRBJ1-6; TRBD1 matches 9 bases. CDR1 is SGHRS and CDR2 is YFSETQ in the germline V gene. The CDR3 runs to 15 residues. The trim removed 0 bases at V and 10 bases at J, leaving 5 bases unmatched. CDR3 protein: CASSLAGQGRSPLHF. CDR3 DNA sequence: TGCGCCAGCAGCTTGGCCGGACAGGGGAGATCACCCCTCCACTTT.

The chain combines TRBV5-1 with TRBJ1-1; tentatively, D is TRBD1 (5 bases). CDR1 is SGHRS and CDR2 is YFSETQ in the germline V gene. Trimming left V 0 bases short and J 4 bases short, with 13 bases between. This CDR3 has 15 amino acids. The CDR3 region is CASSLVGDGGTEAFF. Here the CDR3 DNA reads TGCGCCAGCAGCTTGGTGGGGGATGGAGGCACTGAAGCTTTCTTT.

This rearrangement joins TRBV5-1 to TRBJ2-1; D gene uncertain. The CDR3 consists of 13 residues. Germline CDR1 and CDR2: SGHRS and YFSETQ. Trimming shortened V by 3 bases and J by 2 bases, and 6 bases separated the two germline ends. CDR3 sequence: CASSSGAYNEQFF. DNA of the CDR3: TGCGCCAGCAGCTCTGGAGCCTACAATGAGCAGTTCTTC.

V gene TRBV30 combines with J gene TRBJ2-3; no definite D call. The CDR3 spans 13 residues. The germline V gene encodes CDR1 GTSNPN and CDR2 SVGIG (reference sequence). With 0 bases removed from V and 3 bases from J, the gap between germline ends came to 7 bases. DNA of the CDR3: TGTGCCTGGAGTGTTGGGATGACAGATACGCAGTATTTT. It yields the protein CAWSVGMTDTQYF.

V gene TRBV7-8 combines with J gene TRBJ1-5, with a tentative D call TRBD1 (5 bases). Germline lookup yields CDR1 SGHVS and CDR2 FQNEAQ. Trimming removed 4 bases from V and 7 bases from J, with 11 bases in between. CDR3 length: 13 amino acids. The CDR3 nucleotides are TGTGCCAGCAGCTCCGACGGGGGGCAGCCCCAGCATTTT. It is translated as CASSSDGGQPQHF.

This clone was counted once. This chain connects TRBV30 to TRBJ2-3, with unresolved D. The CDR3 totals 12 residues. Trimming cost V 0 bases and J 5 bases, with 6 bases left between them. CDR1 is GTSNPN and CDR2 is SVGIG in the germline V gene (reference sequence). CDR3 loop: CAWSVYQDTQYF. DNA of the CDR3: TGTGCCTGGAGTGTCTACCAAGATACGCAGTATTTT. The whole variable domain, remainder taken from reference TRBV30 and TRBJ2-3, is SQTIHQWPATLVQPVGSPLSLECTVEGTSNPNLYWYRQAAGRGLQLLFYSVGIGQISSEVPQNLSASRPQDRQFILSSKKLLLSDSGFYLCAWSVYQDTQYFGPGTRLTVL.

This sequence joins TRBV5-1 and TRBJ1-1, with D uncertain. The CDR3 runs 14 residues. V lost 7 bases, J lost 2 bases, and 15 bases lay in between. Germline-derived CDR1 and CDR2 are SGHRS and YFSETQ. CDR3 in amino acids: CASHLEGPNTEAFF. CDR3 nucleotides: TGCGCCAGCCACCTGGAAGGACCTAACACTGAAGCTTTCTTT.

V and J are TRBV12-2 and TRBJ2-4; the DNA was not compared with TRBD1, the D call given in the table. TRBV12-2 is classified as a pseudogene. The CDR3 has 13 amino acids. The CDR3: CASRPCPTGWPYF. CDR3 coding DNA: TGTGCAAGTCGCCCCTGCCCAACAGGTTGGCCGTACTTC.

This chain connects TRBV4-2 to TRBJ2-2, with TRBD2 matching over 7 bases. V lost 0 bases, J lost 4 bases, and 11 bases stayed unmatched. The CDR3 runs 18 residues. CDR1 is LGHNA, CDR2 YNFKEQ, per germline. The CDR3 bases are TGTGCCAGCAGCCAAGAATGGTCTACGGGAGGCGTCACCGGGGAGCTGTTTTTT. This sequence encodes CASSQEWSTGGVTGELFF.

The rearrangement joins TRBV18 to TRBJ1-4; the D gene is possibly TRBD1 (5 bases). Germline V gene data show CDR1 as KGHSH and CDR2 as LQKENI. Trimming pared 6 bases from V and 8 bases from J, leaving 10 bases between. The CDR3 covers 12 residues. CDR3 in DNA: TGTGCCAGCTCCGGGGGAGGAGAAAAACTGTTTTTT. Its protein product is CASSGGGEKLFF.

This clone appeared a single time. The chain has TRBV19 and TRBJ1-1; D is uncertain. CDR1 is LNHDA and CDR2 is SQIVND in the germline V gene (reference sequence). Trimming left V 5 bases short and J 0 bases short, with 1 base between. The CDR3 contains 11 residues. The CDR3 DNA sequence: TGTGCCAGTAGTTTGAACACTGAAGCTTTCTTT. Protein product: CASSLNTEAFF.